The 29 T cell receptor beta chains presented below share a single source sample, sequenced in a study of CD8 T cells in ankylosing spondylitis. The study's findings and limits: One TCR beta motif, made up of roughly 8 highly homologous variants, appeared characteristic of ankylosing spondylitis blood.

TCRdb redid the calling of the 5' RACE reads with MiXCR, one entry per CDR3 protein. The repertoire consists of some 330,000 distinct CDR3 sequences, with 6.5% to 10% occurring once and the leading ten covering roughly 15%. The antigens for these receptors are not known. Material: blood, either unsorted or a sorted T cell fraction (not recorded which). The receptors were gathered from a male donor with ankylosing spondylitis.

The V gene is TRBV20-1, the J gene TRBJ2-1; possibly TRBD2 for D (5 bases). The CDR3 contains 14 residues. V was pared by 6 bases and J by 8 bases, with 20 bases between. Per the germline V gene, CDR1 is DFQATT and CDR2 is SNEGSKA (reference sequence). The CDR3 DNA is TGCAGTGCCCGAACTAGTTTAGGGCTAGATGAGCAGTTCTTC. As protein: CSARTSLGLDEQFF.

This clonotype was seen more than once but under ten times. The chain has TRBV7-9 and TRBJ2-1, with 8 bases that match TRBD1. The CDR3 is made up of 15 amino acids. V lost 6 bases to trimming and J lost 8 bases; unmatched junction nucleotides: 12. Germline V gives CDR1 SEHNR, CDR2 FQNEAQ (reference sequence). The CDR3 sequence: CASRFQGAWRDEQFF. The CDR3 DNA reads as TGTGCCAGCAGATTTCAGGGGGCATGGCGGGATGAGCAGTTCTTC.

This clonotype was detected a few times. The gene calls are TRBV20-1 and TRBJ2-3; a weak D match, TRBD2 (6 bases). V shed 0 bases and J shed 4 bases, with 17 bases lying between them. The germline V gene encodes CDR1 DFQATT and CDR2 SNEGSKA (reference sequence). This CDR3 is built from 16 residues. The CDR3 bases are TGCAGTGCTAGAGATATTGGGGGAGGCTGGGCAGATACGCAGTATTTT. Amino acid sequence: CSARDIGGGWADTQYF.

This clonotype was seen a few times. The chain recombines TRBV29-1 with TRBJ2-2, with D possibly called TRBD1 or TRBD2 (5 bases each). This CDR3 has 13 amino acids. V was clipped by 4 bases and J by 5 bases, with 11 bases between them. The germline V gene encodes CDR1 SQVTM and CDR2 ANQGSEA. The CDR3 DNA is TGCAGCGTTGCCGGGACCATAACCGGGGAGCTGTTTTTT. Translating it yields CSVAGTITGELFF.

This clonotype appeared a few times. The rearrangement uses TRBV5-1 and TRBJ2-7, with D perhaps given as TRBD1 or TRBD2 (5 bases each). This CDR3 has 15 amino acids. Germline CDR1 and CDR2: SGHRS and YFSETQ. Trimming shortened V by 4 bases and J by 3 bases, and 17 bases separated the two germline ends. CDR3 protein: CASSPDTRGFYEQYF. The DNA for the CDR3 is TGCGCCAGCAGCCCGGACACACGGGGATTCTACGAGCAGTACTTC.

This chain links TRBV20-1 with TRBJ2-7; weak D call: TRBD2 (5 bases). V lost 6 bases and J 9 bases, leaving 21 bases between the germline ends. The length of the CDR3 is 13 residues. CDR1 is DFQATT and CDR2 is SNEGSKA in the germline V gene (reference sequence). In DNA form, the CDR3 reads TGCAGTGCCCCCCCGGACTCCGTGCAAGGGCAGTACTTC. Translated: CSAPPDSVQGQYF.

This clonotype was detected a few times. CDR3: CASSARGTGGNEQYF. For the CDR3, the DNA is TGTGCCAGCAGTGCTAGGGGGACAGGGGGGAACGAGCAGTACTTC. The rearrangement uses TRBV2 and TRBJ2-7; TRBD1 matches 11 bases. The CDR3 is made up of 15 amino acids. Per germline, CDR1 SNHLY and CDR2 FYNNEI. V shed 4 bases, J shed 5 bases, and the junction held 7 bases outside the gene matches.

This clonotype was seen ten or more times. This chain joins TRBV5-6 and TRBJ2-1; 10 bases are a match to TRBD2. CDR1 and CDR2 from the germline V gene are SGHDT and YYEEEE. The ends lost 0 bases at V and 9 bases at J; junction bases unmatched: 6. This CDR3 spans 15 amino acids. In DNA, the CDR3 is TGTGCCAGCAGCTTGGAACTAGCGGGATACGGTGAGCAGTTCTTC. Translating gives CASSLELAGYGEQFF.

This chain links TRBV24-1 with TRBJ2-7; 8 bases align to TRBD1. V trimming: 9 bases; J trimming: 3 bases; junction bases outside the gene matches: 0. Germline assignment: CDR1 KGHDR and CDR2 SFDVKD. The CDR3 consists of 11 residues. The CDR3 DNA is TGTGCCACCGGGACAGGCTACGAGCAGTACTTC. Amino acid sequence: CATGTGYEQYF.

The V call is TRBV4-3, the J call TRBJ1-6, with 7 positions matching TRBD1. There are 15 residues in the CDR3. V shed 1 base and J 6 bases; nucleotides not matched to a gene: 3. Germline CDR1 is LGHNA and CDR2 is YSLEER. CDR3 in amino acids: CASSQAGTANSPLHF. CDR3 bases: TGCGCCAGCAGCCAAGCCGGGACAGCTAATTCACCCCTCCACTTT.

The chain joins TRBV7-2 to TRBJ2-5; the D is unclear. The V end lost 5 bases, the J end lost 3 bases, and 16 bases lay between the germline ends. Per the germline V gene, CDR1 is SGHTA and CDR2 is FQGNSA. This CDR3 has 15 amino acids. In DNA, the CDR3 is TGTGCCAGCAGCCCCATACTCGGATCGGAAGAGACCCAGTACTTC. The encoded protein is CASSPILGSEETQYF.

This clonotype was detected ten times or more. V is TRBV4-3 and J is TRBJ1-3, with D uncertain. The germline CDR1 and CDR2 sequences are LGHNA and YSLEER. The germline V and J ends were trimmed by 4 bases and 0 bases, with 4 bases remaining between them. The CDR3 loop spans 13 amino acids. The CDR3 DNA follows: TGCGCCAGCAGCCGGATCTCTGGAAACACCATATATTTT. This encodes CASSRISGNTIYF.

This clonotype was found a few times. This chain connects TRBV6-1 to TRBJ2-7, with TRBD1 matching 7 bases. Germline trimming cut 6 bases from V and 4 bases from J; bases unmatched to any gene: 12. This CDR3 region has 15 residues. Germline V lookup: CDR1 MNHNS, CDR2 SASEGT. The CDR3 region has the DNA TGTGCCAGCAGGAGGCAGGGGGTTGTGGGATACGAGCAGTACTTC. This sequence encodes CASRRQGVVGYEQYF.

The chain carries TRBV9 and TRBJ2-3; D call uncertain. Germline loops: CDR1 SGDLS, CDR2 YYNGEE. This CDR3 is 13 amino acids long. V gave up 3 bases and J gave up 3 bases, with 8 bases separating them. The CDR3 DNA follows: TGTGCCAGCAGCGAACAGTTGACAGATACGCAGTATTTT. This encodes CASSEQLTDTQYF. The whole variable domain, filled in from reference TRBV9 and TRBJ2-3, reads DSGVTQTPKHLITATGQRVTLRCSPRSGDLSVYWYQQSLDQGLQFLIQYYNGEERAKGNILERFSAQQFPDLHSELNLSSLELGDSALYFCASSEQLTDTQYFGPGTRLTVL.

This clonotype has only a few counts. This chain links TRBV6-1 with TRBJ2-1; TRBD2 agrees at 13 bases. Germline V gene sequence: CDR1 MNHNS, CDR2 SASEGT. The CDR3 spans 17 residues. Trimming cost V 4 bases and J 5 bases; bases outside gene matches: 8. DNA for the CDR3: TGTGCCAGCAGTGTCCCGACTAGCGGGAGGCCCCACAATGAGCAGTTCTTC. Translation: CASSVPTSGRPHNEQFF.

V and J are TRBV15 and TRBJ2-1, with D unresolved. CDR3 size: 15 residues. Germline lookup yields CDR1 LNHNV and CDR2 YYDKDF (reference sequence). V lost 6 bases, J lost 2 bases, and 14 bases lay in between. The CDR3 bases are TGTGCCACCAGTCAAAGGGCCTCTACCTACAATGAGCAGTTCTTC. This gives the protein CATSQRASTYNEQFF.

V gene TRBV12-3 or TRBV12-4 combines with J gene TRBJ1-4, with 8 bases aligning to TRBD1. The J segment lost 7 bases and the V segment lost 5 bases, leaving 15 bases of the junction unmatched. This CDR3 is built from 17 residues. This chain's CDR3 is CASSRGQGLSVGEKLFF. Here the CDR3 DNA reads TGTGCCAGCAGTCGTGGACAGGGCCTGTCAGTAGGTGAAAAACTGTTTTTT.

This clonotype was counted a few times. This chain connects TRBV11-3 to TRBJ2-7; no definite D call. With 3 bases removed from V and 3 bases from J, the gap between germline ends came to 15 bases. The CDR3 loop spans 15 amino acids. Germline-derived CDR1 and CDR2 are SGHNT and YENEEA. The CDR3 sequence: CASSFSSADFYEQYF. The CDR3 DNA reads as TGTGCCAGCAGCTTTAGTTCGGCAGACTTCTACGAGCAGTACTTC.

This clonotype has only a few counts. The chain joins TRBV18 to TRBJ1-6; D not resolved. Germline V lookup: CDR1 KGHSH, CDR2 LQKENI. This CDR3 contains 12 residues. Trimming removed 2 bases from V and 14 bases from J, with 10 bases in between. The CDR3 nucleotides read TGTGCCAGCTCACCAGAGGGTACCTCCCTCCACTTT. Protein sequence: CASSPEGTSLHF.

The genes are TRBV7-2 and TRBJ1-1; D is unresolved. V dropped 6 bases and J dropped 7 bases, with 9 bases sitting between them. The CDR3 has 11 amino acids. The germline V gene encodes CDR1 SGHTA and CDR2 FQGNSA. CDR3 coding DNA: TGTGCCAGCAGTCAAGGAGGTGAAGCTTTCTTT. The encoded protein is CASSQGGEAFF.

This clonotype was picked up a small number of times. This sequence joins TRBV28 and TRBJ2-4, with unresolved D. This CDR3 is built from 14 residues. Germline CDR1 and CDR2: MDHEN and SYDVKM. Trimming took off 5 bases at V and 2 bases at J, with 10 bases between the two ends. In DNA, the CDR3 is TGTGCCAGCAGTGACTGGGCGTCCAAAAACATTCAGTACTTC. The encoded protein is CASSDWASKNIQYF.

This chain uses TRBV6-5 with TRBJ1-1; TRBD1 matches at 7 bases. This CDR3 is 17 amino acids long. V dropped 2 bases and J dropped 3; count of bases not matched to a gene: 12. CDR1 MNHEY and CDR2 SVGAGI come from the germline V gene. Here the CDR3 DNA reads TGTGCCAGCAGTTACGCCTTACAGGGGCCGTTCGACACTGAAGCTTTCTTT. Translation gives CASSYALQGPFDTEAFF.

This clonotype was counted a few times. Here the CDR3 DNA reads TGTGCCAGCAGCTTAAATGGCGGGGAAAACACTGAAGCTTTCTTT. It codes for CASSLNGGENTEAFF. V usage is TRBV7-3 and J usage is TRBJ1-1; D is unclear. The V gene's germline CDR1 is SGHTA and CDR2 FQGTGA. Between the trimmed V and J ends, which lost 1 base and 2 bases, there was a span of 11 bases. The CDR3 length is 15 residues.

The rearrangement links TRBV9 to TRBJ2-5, with D unclear. The CDR3 runs 16 residues. Trimming left V 0 bases short and J 8 bases short, with 20 bases between. From germline, CDR1 is SGDLS and CDR2 YYNGEE. The chain's CDR3 is CASSVGLRFPEETQYF. The DNA for the CDR3 is TGTGCCAGCAGCGTAGGTCTTAGATTCCCAGAGGAAACCCAGTACTTC. Full variable domain (rest looked up from reference TRBV9 and TRBJ2-5): DSGVTQTPKHLITATGQRVTLRCSPRSGDLSVYWYQQSLDQGLQFLIQYYNGEERAKGNILERFSAQQFPDLHSELNLSSLELGDSALYFCASSVGLRFPEETQYFGPGTRLLVL.

This clonotype was observed at least ten times. The gene calls are TRBV4-1 and TRBJ2-7, with a possible D match to TRBD1 (6 bases). Trimming left V 1 base short and J 1 base short, with 11 bases between. The CDR3 is made up of 15 amino acids. Germline V CDR1 and CDR2: MGHRA, YSYEKL. CDR3 sequence (DNA): TGCGCCAGCAGCCAAGGGCAGGGGTCATCCTACGAGCAGTACTTC. As protein: CASSQGQGSSYEQYF.

This clonotype was detected ten times or more. CDR3 amino acids: CSVPGLANEKLFF. CDR3 coding DNA: TGCAGCGTCCCGGGATTGGCTAATGAAAAACTGTTTTTT. The gene calls are TRBV29-1 and TRBJ1-4; D gene ambiguous. The CDR3 consists of 13 residues. V shed 6 bases and J shed 3 bases, with 11 bases lying between them. Germline V gene sequence: CDR1 SQVTM, CDR2 ANQGSEA.

This clonotype was seen at least ten times. This sequence joins TRBV18 and TRBJ2-2, with D possibly matching TRBD2 (5 bases). V was trimmed by 3 bases and J by 5 bases, leaving 13 bases between them. CDR1 is KGHSH and CDR2 is LQKENI in the germline V gene. CDR3 length: 15 amino acids. The CDR3 bases are TGTGCCAGCTCACCGACACTAGTCATAACCGGGGAGCTGTTTTTT. This sequence encodes CASSPTLVITGELFF.

This clonotype was seen only a few times. The chain recombines TRBV6-4 with TRBJ2-1, with 10 bases fitting TRBD1. The CDR3 consists of 15 residues. CDR1 MRHNA and CDR2 SNTAGT come from the germline V gene. Trimming took 5 bases from V and 8 from J; bases not matched to a gene: 9. The CDR3 region is CASSQGGQGSDEQFF. The CDR3 nucleotides read TGTGCCAGCAGTCAGGGGGGACAGGGGTCGGATGAGCAGTTCTTC.

V is TRBV28 and J is TRBJ2-2; 7 bases line up with TRBD1. V was pared by 2 bases and J by 9 bases, with 3 bases of the junction left unmatched. In germline, CDR1 is MDHEN, CDR2 SYDVKM. The CDR3 runs to 13 residues. The CDR3 bases are TGTGCCAGCAGTTTAAGGGGGCAGCGGGAGCTGTTTTTT. Its translation is CASSLRGQRELFF. Supplemented by reference TRBV28 and TRBJ2-2, the full variable domain reads DVKVTQSSRYLVKRTGEKVFLECVQDMDHENMFWYRQDPGLGLRLIYFSYDVKMKEKGDIPEGYSVSREKKERFSLILESASTNQTSMYLCASSLRGQRELFFGEGSRLTVL.